This T cell receptor (beta chain) stems from a study of T cell changes during pregnancy in multiple sclerosis. Trimming cost V 5 bases and J 0 bases, with 5 bases left between them. This CDR3 comprises 13 residues. Germline V gene sequence: CDR1 MNHNY, CDR2 SVGAGI (reference sequence). Produced via immunoSEQ multiplex PCR; TCRdb's table is partial and in-frame only. The sample includes 75,000 to 80,000 clones, around 93% of them seen just once. This clonotype was obtained from a female donor in good health, enrolled as a control in a pregnancy study. The chain links TRBV6-6 to TRBJ1-3, with no clear D. The material was peripheral blood, obtained in the second trimester of pregnancy. This CDR3 reads CASSASSGNTIYF. DNA for the CDR3: TGTGCCAGCAGTGCTAGCTCTGGAAACACCATATATTTT.